One and the same sample provided the 10 T cell receptor beta chains below, sequenced in a study of beta chain features in type 1 diabetes (dated by TCRdb to between 2018 and 2020). The library was produced with the immunoSEQ multiplex PCR assay. The entire isolated RNA was reverse transcribed using the High Capacity cDNA Reverse Transcription Kit, and thus expressed TCRB transcripts were sequenced. The source is immuneACCESS, and TCRdb retained only in-frame sequences with V and J called. Part of the clones is not carried over; for the studies checked, unresolved V genes explain less than half of this, and the remainder is unexplained. The sample includes 810,000 or so clones, with roughly 16% observed a single time. The leading ten clones occupy about 0.02% of the sample. Sequencing used naive CD4+ T cells from blood. Read against the paper, the sample's cell subset or site label means: true naive CD4+ T cells. The source is a woman aged 18-35 years in good health.

This CDR3 is CASSELRVSRPQHF. The CDR3 DNA sequence: TGCGCCAGCAGTGAGTTAAGGGTATCGAGGCCCCAGCATTTT. The genes are TRBV10-2 and TRBJ1-5; no clear D gene. The CDR3 is 14 residues long. Trimming took off 1 base at V and 9 bases at J, with 13 bases between the two ends. Per the germline V gene, CDR1 is WSHSY and CDR2 is SAAADI.

The rearrangement joins TRBV2 to TRBJ1-5; tentatively, D is TRBD1 (5 bases). The CDR3 has 14 amino acids. CDR1 is SNHLY, CDR2 FYNNEI, per germline. Between the trimmed V and J ends, which lost 5 bases and 4 bases, there was a span of 12 bases. CDR3 DNA: TGTGCCAGCAGTCCGACAGAGTTAAATCAGCCCCAGCATTTT. It yields the protein CASSPTELNQPQHF.

This clone was counted only a few times. The rearrangement joins TRBV6-5 to TRBJ2-1; no firm D call. This CDR3 contains 15 residues. V dropped 0 bases and J dropped 4 bases, with 10 bases sitting between them. Germline CDR1 and CDR2: MNHEY and SVGAGI. The CDR3 DNA follows: TGTGCCAGCAGTTACTCGACCAGCGTGTACAATGAGCAGTTCTTC. Encoded protein: CASSYSTSVYNEQFF.

This chain connects TRBV4-3 to TRBJ2-7; perhaps TRBD2 as D (5 bases). The germline CDR1 and CDR2 sequences are LGHNA and YSLEER. The V end lost 1 base, the J end lost 2 bases, and 12 bases lay between the germline ends. CDR3 length equals 15 residues. The CDR3 DNA follows: TGCGCCAGCAGCCAAGGAGGAGGCGGCACCTACGAGCAGTACTTC. This encodes CASSQGGGGTYEQYF.

The rearrangement uses TRBV14 and TRBJ2-1; 8 positions match TRBD2. The CDR3 consists of 16 residues. The J segment lost 3 bases and the V segment lost 4 bases, leaving 8 bases of the junction unmatched. In germline, CDR1 is SGHDN, CDR2 FVKESK. CDR3 in DNA: TGTGCCAGCAGCCCCCCAGCGGGGGCCCTCTACAATGAGCAGTTCTTC. Translated, it gives CASSPPAGALYNEQFF.

CDR3 amino acids: CASSDDGGGSQFF. For the CDR3, the DNA is TGTGCCAGCAGTGATGATGGGGGCGGGAGCCAGTTCTTC. V is TRBV2 and J is TRBJ2-1; tentatively, D is TRBD2 (7 bases). Trimming shortened V by 3 bases and J by 13 bases, and 16 bases separated the two germline ends. The V gene's germline CDR1 is SNHLY and CDR2 FYNNEI. The CDR3 consists of 13 residues.

This clone was seen a handful of times. The chain recombines TRBV2 with TRBJ1-5; TRBD1 agrees at 11 bases. J gave up 6 bases and V 8 bases, and 9 bases lay outside the gene matches. This CDR3 region has 15 residues. Germline V gene sequence: CDR1 SNHLY, CDR2 FYNNEI. DNA for the CDR3: TGTGCCAGCTGCCGGGACAGGGGGATGGGTCAGCCCCAGCATTTT. The encoded protein is CASCRDRGMGQPQHF.

The chain uses TRBV5-4 and TRBJ2-5, with TRBD2 identical over 12 bases. CDR3 length: 15 residues. V gave up 4 bases and J gave up 6 bases; unmatched junction bases: 7. CDR1 is SGHNT and CDR2 is YYREEE in the germline V gene (reference sequence). CDR3 DNA: TGTGCCAGCAGCCCTACCGGGACTAGCGGGCAGACCCAGTACTTC. Translated: CASSPTGTSGQTQYF.

The chain carries TRBV19 and TRBJ2-6; 9 bases agree with TRBD1. The CDR3 covers 18 residues. The V gene end was trimmed by 6 bases and the J gene end by 4 bases; junction bases not matched to a gene: 13. In germline, CDR1 is LNHDA, CDR2 SQIVND (reference sequence). Here the CDR3 reads CASRSWGQGVSGANVLTF. CDR3 nucleotides: TGTGCCAGTAGGTCATGGGGACAGGGAGTTTCCGGGGCCAACGTCCTGACTTTC.

Only a few counts were recorded for this clone. CDR3 sequence reads: CASSFDSLQETQYF. CDR3 bases: TGCGCCAGCAGCTTCGACAGCCTCCAAGAGACCCAGTACTTC. This sequence joins TRBV5-1 and TRBJ2-5; D possibly corresponds to TRBD1 (5 bases). The V end lost 2 bases, the J end lost 1 base, and 9 bases lay between the germline ends. Germline V gene lookup returns CDR1 SGHRS and CDR2 YFSETQ. The CDR3 covers 14 residues.